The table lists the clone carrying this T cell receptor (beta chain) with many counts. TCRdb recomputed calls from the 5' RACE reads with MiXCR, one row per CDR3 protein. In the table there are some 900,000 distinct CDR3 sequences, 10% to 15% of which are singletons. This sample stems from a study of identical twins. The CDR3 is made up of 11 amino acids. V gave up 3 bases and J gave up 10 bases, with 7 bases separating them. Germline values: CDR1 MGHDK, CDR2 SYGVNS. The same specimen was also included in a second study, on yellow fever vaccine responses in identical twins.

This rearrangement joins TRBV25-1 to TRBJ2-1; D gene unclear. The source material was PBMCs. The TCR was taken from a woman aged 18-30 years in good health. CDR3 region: CASSELDEQFF. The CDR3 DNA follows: TGTGCCAGCAGTGAGTTAGACGAGCAGTTCTTC.